This T cell receptor (beta chain) was obtained from a study of regulatory and conventional T cells in RAG deficiency. Whole-study findings and limits: Omenn patients showed >85% Treg-Tconv overlap and shorter CDR3 lengths.

Regarding this clone: Its antigen is unknown.

The table came from immunoSEQ multiplex PCR; TCRdb's copy has only in-frame clones and leaves some out. The sample has more than 20,000 clones, around 94% seen once. Genomic DNA came from blood conventional CD4+ T cells gated CD25-low CD127-high. Separately, the same data were catalogued under a study of regulatory T cells. That paper states: The PCR used 52 TRBV and 13 TRBJ primers. Patient repertoires had restricted TRB V-J pairs and skewed V and J usage, most in Tregs.

The material sequenced was CD4+ T cells sorted from blood. The receptor was derived from a human donor in good health.

Here the CDR3 reads CSVYPLGDYGYTF. CDR3 nucleotide sequence: TGCAGCGTTTATCCCCTGGGAGACTATGGCTACACCTTC. The chain links TRBV29-1 to TRBJ1-2; D remains ambiguous. This CDR3 is built from 13 residues. Trimming removed 5 bases at V and 3 bases at J, with 13 bases between. CDR1 and CDR2 (germline): SQVTM, ANQGSEA. Using reference TRBV29-1 and TRBJ1-2 for the parts outside the CDR3, the full variable domain is SAVISQKPSRDICQRGTSLTIQCQVDSQVTMMFWYRQQPGQSLTLIATANQGSEATYESGFVIDKFPISRPNLTFSTLTVSNMSPEDSSIYLCSVYPLGDYGYTFGSGTRLTVV.